A selection of T cell receptor beta chains follows, all from one sample in a study of vaccination and CD4 T cells after COVID-19. These receptors have no identified antigens. In TCRdb, the PCR reads were re-called with MiXCR into one record per CDR3 protein. Among roughly 13,000 distinct CDR3 sequences listed, roughly 50% were seen once. Sequencing was done on a sample of CD4+ T cells from blood, cultured in vitro. The source of these receptors is a human donor who had recovered from COVID-19. Each CDR3 is given with its conserved first and last residue. The D gene is left open where the match is weak. Where a row states a size, it is once, few, many or the class of an expanded clone; other rows omit it.

j_gene | abundance | len | d_gene | v_gene | CDR3aa | CDR3nt
TRBJ2-1 | - | 15 | - | TRBV7-8 | CASSQRAASYNEQFF | TGTGCCAGCAGCCAAAGGGCCGCTAGTTACAATGAGCAGTTCTTC
TRBJ2-2 | - | 14 | - | TRBV27 | CASSRRDNTGELFF | TGTGCCAGCAGTCGACGGGATAACACCGGGGAGCTGTTTTTT
TRBJ1-6 | few | 13 | - | TRBV11-3 | CASSLQNNSPLHF | TGTGCCAGCAGCCTCCAAAATAATTCACCCCTCCACTTT
TRBJ2-6 | - | 14 | - | TRBV19 | CASMDNSGANVLTF | TGTGCCAGTATGGACAACTCTGGGGCCAACGTCCTGACTTTC
TRBJ1-4 | few | 14 | TRBD1 | TRBV27 | CASSTGGAGEKLFF | TGTGCCAGCAGTACAGGGGGCGCCGGTGAAAAACTGTTTTTT
TRBJ2-3 | - | 17 | TRBD2 | TRBV15 | CATSRVASGVSTDTQYF | TGTGCCACCAGCAGAGTTGCTAGCGGGGTGAGCACAGATACGCAGTATTTT
TRBJ2-5 | few | 12 | - | TRBV6-1 | CASSPDGETQYF | TGTGCCAGCAGCCCAGACGGGGAGACCCAGTACTTC
TRBJ2-3 | - | 17 | TRBD1 | TRBV19 | CASSIGTGELGADTQYF | TGTGCCAGTAGTATCGGGACAGGGGAATTAGGAGCAGATACGCAGTATTTT
TRBJ2-1 | few | 18 | - | TRBV24-1 | CATSDSRTGALGYNEQFF | TGTGCCACCAGTGACTCCCGCACCGGGGCCCTAGGATACAATGAGCAGTTCTTC
TRBJ1-6 | - | 15 | TRBD1 | TRBV11-2 | CASSSLQGANSPLHF | TGTGCCAGCAGCTCTCTACAGGGGGCAAATTCACCCCTCCACTTT
TRBJ1-2 | - | 19 | - | TRBV19 | CASSIIGQGNSPKGYGYTF | TGTGCCAGTAGTATAATCGGGCAGGGAAATTCCCCGAAAGGCTATGGCTACACCTTC
TRBJ2-1 | - | 14 | TRBD2 | TRBV7-9 | CASKTSGSYNEQFF | TGTGCCAGCAAGACTAGCGGGAGTTACAATGAGCAGTTCTTC
TRBJ1-1 | - | 14 | - | TRBV12-3/TRBV12-4 | CASSLTGVNTEAFF | TGTGCCAGCAGTTTGACTGGGGTGAACACTGAAGCTTTCTTT
TRBJ2-1 | once | 13 | - | TRBV27 | CASSLVRGLEQFF | TGTGCCAGCAGTTTAGTGAGGGGCTTAGAGCAGTTCTTC
TRBJ2-7 | - | 15 | TRBD2 | TRBV27 | CASSLGASGTYEQYF | TGTGCCAGCAGTTTGGGGGCTAGCGGGACCTACGAGCAGTACTTC
TRBJ1-1 | - | 15 | - | TRBV7-2 | CASSLVYPVNTEAFF | TGTGCCAGCAGCTTGGTCTACCCGGTGAACACTGAAGCTTTCTTT
TRBJ1-1 | - | 14 | TRBD1 | TRBV6-1 | CASTPTGLNTEAFF | TGTGCCAGCACCCCGACAGGGCTGAACACTGAAGCTTTCTTT
TRBJ2-5 | - | 16 | - | TRBV7-8 | CASSLGKGVVVETQYF | TGTGCCAGCAGCTTAGGCAAAGGAGTGGTCGTGGAGACCCAGTACTTC
TRBJ2-5 | - | 12 | - | TRBV7-2 | CASSLGGSTQYF | TGTGCCAGCAGCTTAGGGGGCTCTACCCAGTACTTC
TRBJ2-1 | - | 19 | - | TRBV24-1 | CATSDSPSRDASLFNEQFF | TGTGCCACCAGTGACAGCCCAAGCCGGGACGCCAGCCTTTTCAATGAGCAGTTCTTC
TRBJ1-1 | large | 15 | TRBD1 | TRBV7-9 | CASSSRTGRETEAFF | TGTGCCAGCAGTTCCCGGACAGGGCGAGAAACTGAAGCTTTCTTT
TRBJ2-3 | - | 16 | - | TRBV4-3 | CASSQDRAGAGNTQYF | TGCGCCAGCAGCCAAGACCGCGCGGGGGCCGGGAATACGCAGTATTTT
TRBJ1-1 | - | 11 | - | TRBV7-9 | CASSLGTEAFF | TGTGCCAGCAGCTTGGGCACTGAAGCTTTCTTT
TRBJ2-6 | - | 14 | - | TRBV11-3 | CASSRNAGANVLTF | TGTGCCAGCAGCCGCAACGCTGGGGCCAACGTCCTGACTTTC
TRBJ2-3 | - | 16 | TRBD2 | TRBV6-2/TRBV6-3 | CASATGTSGPTDTQYF | TGTGCCAGCGCCACCGGGACTAGCGGCCCCACAGATACGCAGTATTTT
TRBJ1-1 | - | 15 | - | TRBV5-5 | CASSLILGHGGEAFF | TGTGCCAGCAGCCTTATCTTAGGGCACGGGGGTGAAGCTTTCTTT
TRBJ2-1 | - | 14 | - | TRBV5-4 | CASSLVLGQTEQFF | TGTGCCAGCAGCTTGGTTCTAGGTCAAACTGAGCAGTTCTTC
TRBJ1-1 | - | 15 | - | TRBV25-1 | CASSEFGGSNTEAFF | TGTGCCAGCAGTGAATTTGGAGGGTCGAACACTGAAGCTTTCTTT
TRBJ1-2 | - | 13 | - | TRBV6-2/TRBV6-3 | CASSYSQTHGYTF | TGTGCCAGCAGTTACTCCCAGACGCATGGCTACACCTTC
TRBJ1-2 | - | 14 | - | TRBV10-3 | CAISESVREAGYTF | TGTGCCATCAGTGAGTCGGTTAGGGAAGCTGGCTACACCTTC
TRBJ2-1 | once | 15 | - | TRBV21-1 | CASRWTRTERDEQFF | TGTGCCAGCCGTTGGACGAGGACAGAGAGGGATGAGCAGTTCTTC
TRBJ2-6 | - | 14 | - | TRBV28 | CASSLNPGANVLTF | TGTGCCAGCAGCCTAAACCCAGGGGCCAACGTCCTGACTTTC
TRBJ2-3 | - | 17 | - | TRBV20-1 | CSARDPLGVIGTDTQYF | TGCAGTGCTAGAGATCCCTTAGGGGTTATAGGCACAGATACGCAGTATTTT
TRBJ1-5 | - | 13 | - | TRBV30 | CAWSASHNQPQHF | TGTGCCTGGAGTGCCAGCCACAATCAGCCCCAGCATTTT
TRBJ1-2 | few | 15 | - | TRBV11-3 | CASSPPLPRLYGYTF | TGTGCCAGCAGCCCTCCCCTACCTCGACTCTATGGCTACACCTTC
TRBJ2-5 | - | 11 | - | TRBV20-1 | CAERPQETQYF | TGCGCGGAGAGGCCACAAGAGACCCAGTACTTC
TRBJ1-5 | - | 19 | - | TRBV27 | CASSGSPGSAGDGNQPQHF | TGTGCCAGCAGTGGTTCCCCGGGATCGGCGGGGGATGGCAATCAGCCCCAGCATTTT
TRBJ2-5 | - | 16 | - | TRBV14 | CASSLLQSGREGTQYF | TGTGCCAGCAGCCTCCTACAGTCCGGGAGAGAAGGGACCCAGTACTTC
TRBJ1-2 | few | 11 | - | TRBV7-2 | CASSFMGGYTF | TGTGCCAGCAGCTTCATGGGAGGCTACACCTTC
TRBJ1-1 | few | 14 | - | TRBV19 | CASSTPGGNTEAFF | TGTGCCAGTAGTACCCCAGGAGGGAACACTGAAGCTTTCTTT
TRBJ2-7 | - | 14 | - | TRBV28 | CASQFQREGYEQYF | TGTGCCAGCCAGTTTCAACGAGAGGGATACGAGCAGTACTTC
TRBJ1-5 | few | 14 | TRBD1 | TRBV6-1 | CASRDRATGQPQHF | TGTGCCAGCAGGGACAGGGCGACGGGTCAGCCCCAGCATTTT
TRBJ1-1 | - | 15 | - | TRBV19 | CASASIRGGNTEAFF | TGTGCCAGCGCCTCGATAAGGGGAGGGAACACTGAAGCTTTCTTT